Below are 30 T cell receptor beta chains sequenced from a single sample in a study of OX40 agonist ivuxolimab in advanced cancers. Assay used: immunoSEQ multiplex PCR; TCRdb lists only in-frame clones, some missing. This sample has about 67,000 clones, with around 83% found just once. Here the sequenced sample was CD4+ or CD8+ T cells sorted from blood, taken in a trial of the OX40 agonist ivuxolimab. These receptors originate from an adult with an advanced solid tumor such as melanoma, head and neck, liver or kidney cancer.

The chain's CDR3 is CASSVTGATTEAFF. The CDR3 nucleotides are TGTGCCAGCAGCGTGACAGGGGCGACCACTGAAGCTTTCTTT. The chain combines TRBV28 with TRBJ1-1, with TRBD1 matching 8 bases. J was trimmed by 4 bases and V by 6 bases; bases with no gene match: 7. The CDR3 extends over 14 amino acids. Germline V gene lookup returns CDR1 MDHEN and CDR2 SYDVKM.

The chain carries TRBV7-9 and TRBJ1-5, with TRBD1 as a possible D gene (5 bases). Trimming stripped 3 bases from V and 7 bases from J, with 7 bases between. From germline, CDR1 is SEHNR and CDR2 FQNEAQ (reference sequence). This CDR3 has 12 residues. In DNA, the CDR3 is TGTGCCAGCAGCTTTGGGGACCAGCCCCAGCATTTT. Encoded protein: CASSFGDQPQHF.

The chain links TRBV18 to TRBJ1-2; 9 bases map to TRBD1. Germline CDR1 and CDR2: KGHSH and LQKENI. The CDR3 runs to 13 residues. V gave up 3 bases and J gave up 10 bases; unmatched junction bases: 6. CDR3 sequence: CASSPPGQGAYTF. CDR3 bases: TGTGCCAGCTCACCTCCGGGACAGGGTGCCTACACCTTC.

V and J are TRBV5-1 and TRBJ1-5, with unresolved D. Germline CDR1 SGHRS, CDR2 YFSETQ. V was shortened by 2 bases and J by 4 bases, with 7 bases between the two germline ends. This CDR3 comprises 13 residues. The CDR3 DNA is TGCGCCAGCAGCTTTGGGATAAATCAGCCCCAGCATTTT. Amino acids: CASSFGINQPQHF.

CDR3 protein: CASSFSSGANVLTF. The CDR3 DNA is TGTGCCAGCAGCTTCTCGTCTGGGGCCAACGTCCTGACTTTC. The chain links TRBV11-1 to TRBJ2-6, with D unclear. V dropped 3 bases and J dropped 1 base, with 4 bases sitting between them. The CDR3 runs to 14 residues. Per the germline V gene, CDR1 is SGHAT and CDR2 is FQDESV (reference sequence).

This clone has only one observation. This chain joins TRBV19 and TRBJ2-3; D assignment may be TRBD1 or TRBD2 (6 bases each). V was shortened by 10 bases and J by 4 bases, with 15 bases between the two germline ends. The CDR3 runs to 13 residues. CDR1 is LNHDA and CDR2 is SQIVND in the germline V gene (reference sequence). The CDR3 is CATDIGGSDTQYF. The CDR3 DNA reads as TGTGCCACCGATATAGGGGGGTCAGATACGCAGTATTTT.

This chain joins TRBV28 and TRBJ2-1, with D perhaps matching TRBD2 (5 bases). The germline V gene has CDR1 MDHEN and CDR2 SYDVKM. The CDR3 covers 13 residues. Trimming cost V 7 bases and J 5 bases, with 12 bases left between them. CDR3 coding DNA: TGTGCCAGCACCATAGGGAGCCACAATGAGCAGTTCTTC. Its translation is CASTIGSHNEQFF.

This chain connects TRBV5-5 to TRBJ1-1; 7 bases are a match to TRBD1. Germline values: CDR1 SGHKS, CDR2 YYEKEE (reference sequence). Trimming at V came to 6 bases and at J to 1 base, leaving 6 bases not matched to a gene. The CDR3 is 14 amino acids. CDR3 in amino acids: CASTLGQTNTEAFF. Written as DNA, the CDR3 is TGTGCCAGCACCCTGGGACAGACGAACACTGAAGCTTTCTTT.

CDR3 DNA: TGCGCCAGCAGCACGGGACAGGATGAAAAACTGTTTTTT. This encodes CASSTGQDEKLFF. This sequence joins TRBV10-1 and TRBJ1-4; TRBD1 matches 8 bases. Trimming removed 6 bases from V and 6 bases from J; junction bases left unmatched: 3. This CDR3 is built from 13 residues. The V gene's germline CDR1 is WNHNN and CDR2 SYGVQD (reference sequence).

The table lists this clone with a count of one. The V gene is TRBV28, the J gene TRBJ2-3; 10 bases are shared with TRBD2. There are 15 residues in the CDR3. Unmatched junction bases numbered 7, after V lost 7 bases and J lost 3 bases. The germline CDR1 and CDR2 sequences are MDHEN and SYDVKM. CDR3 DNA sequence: TGTGCCAGCAACCCCCCACTAGCGGGGACAGATACGCAGTATTTT. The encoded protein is CASNPPLAGTDTQYF.

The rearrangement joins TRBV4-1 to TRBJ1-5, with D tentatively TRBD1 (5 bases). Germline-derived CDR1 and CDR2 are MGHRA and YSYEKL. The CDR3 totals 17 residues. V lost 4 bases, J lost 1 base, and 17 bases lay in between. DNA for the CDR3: TGCGCCAGCAGCCCCCATGGGGGGTTAGAGAGCAATCAGCCCCAGCATTTT. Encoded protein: CASSPHGGLESNQPQHF.

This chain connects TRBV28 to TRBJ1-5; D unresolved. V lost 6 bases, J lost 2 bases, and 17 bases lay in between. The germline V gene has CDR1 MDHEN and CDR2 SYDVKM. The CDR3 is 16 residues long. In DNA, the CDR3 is TGTGCCAGCAGACCCTTTGGAGGCTCGGGCAATCAGCCCCAGCATTTT. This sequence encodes CASRPFGGSGNQPQHF.

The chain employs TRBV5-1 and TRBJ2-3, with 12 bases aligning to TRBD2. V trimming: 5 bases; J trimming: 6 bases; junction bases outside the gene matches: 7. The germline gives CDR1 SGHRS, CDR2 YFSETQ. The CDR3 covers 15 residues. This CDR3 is CASRSSGGATDTQYF. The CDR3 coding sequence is TGCGCCAGCAGATCTAGCGGGGGGGCTACGGATACGCAGTATTTT.

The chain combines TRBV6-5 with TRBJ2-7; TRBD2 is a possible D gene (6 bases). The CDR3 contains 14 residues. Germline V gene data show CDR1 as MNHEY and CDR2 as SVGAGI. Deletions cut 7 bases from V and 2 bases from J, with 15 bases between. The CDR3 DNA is TGTGCCAGCACCCTGGGAGGAGCGGCCTACGAGCAGTACTTC. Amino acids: CASTLGGAAYEQYF.

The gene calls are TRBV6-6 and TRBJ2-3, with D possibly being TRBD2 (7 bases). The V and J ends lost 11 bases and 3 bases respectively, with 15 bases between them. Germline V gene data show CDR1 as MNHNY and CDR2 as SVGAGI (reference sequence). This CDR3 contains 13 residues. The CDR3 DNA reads TGTGCCGTGGAGGGGGGGGCAACAGATACGCAGTATTTT. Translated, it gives CAVEGGATDTQYF.

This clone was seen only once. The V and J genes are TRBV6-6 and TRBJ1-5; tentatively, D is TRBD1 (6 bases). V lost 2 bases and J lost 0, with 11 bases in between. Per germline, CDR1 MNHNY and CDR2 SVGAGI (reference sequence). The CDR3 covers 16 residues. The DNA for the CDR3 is TGTGCCAGCAGTTACCGGGACATCGATAGCAATCAGCCCCAGCATTTT. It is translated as CASSYRDIDSNQPQHF.

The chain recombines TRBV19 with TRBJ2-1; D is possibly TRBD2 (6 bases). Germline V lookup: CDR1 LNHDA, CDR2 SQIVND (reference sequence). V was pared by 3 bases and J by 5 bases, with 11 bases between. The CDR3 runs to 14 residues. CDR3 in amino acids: CASSIGTRNNEQFF. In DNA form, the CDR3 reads TGTGCCAGTAGTATCGGGACTCGAAACAATGAGCAGTTCTTC.

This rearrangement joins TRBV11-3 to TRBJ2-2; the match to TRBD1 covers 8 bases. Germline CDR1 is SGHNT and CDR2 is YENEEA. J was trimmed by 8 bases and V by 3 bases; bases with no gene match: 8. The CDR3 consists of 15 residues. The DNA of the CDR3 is TGTGCCAGCAGCTTTGGACAGGGCAGCGGGGGGGAGCTGTTTTTT. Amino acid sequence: CASSFGQGSGGELFF.

The CDR3 is CASSLRGTSSYEQYF. CDR3 nucleotide sequence: TGTGCCAGCAGCCTGAGGGGGACTAGCTCCTACGAGCAGTACTTC. V usage is TRBV11-2 and J usage is TRBJ2-7; 8 bases fit TRBD2. Looked up from germline, CDR1 is SGHAT and CDR2 is FQNNGV. The CDR3 runs to 15 residues. The V gene end was trimmed by 5 bases and the J gene end by 0 bases; junction bases not matched to a gene: 6.

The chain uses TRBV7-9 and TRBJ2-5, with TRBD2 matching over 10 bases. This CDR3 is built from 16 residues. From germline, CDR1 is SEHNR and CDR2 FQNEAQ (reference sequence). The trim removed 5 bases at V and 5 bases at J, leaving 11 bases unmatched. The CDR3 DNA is TGTGCCAGCAGCCACTCGGCTAGCGGGGGTGGTGAGACCCAGTACTTC. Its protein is CASSHSASGGGETQYF.

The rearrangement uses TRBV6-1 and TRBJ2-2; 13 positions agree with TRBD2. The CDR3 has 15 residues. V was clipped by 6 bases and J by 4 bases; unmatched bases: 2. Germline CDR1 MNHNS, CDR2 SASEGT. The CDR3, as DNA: TGTGCCAGCAGGCGGACTAGCGGGAGCACCGGGGAGCTGTTTTTT. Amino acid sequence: CASRRTSGSTGELFF.

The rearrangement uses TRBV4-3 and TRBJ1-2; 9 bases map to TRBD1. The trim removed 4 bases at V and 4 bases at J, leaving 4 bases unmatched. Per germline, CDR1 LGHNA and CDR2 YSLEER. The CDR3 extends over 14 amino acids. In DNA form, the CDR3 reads TGCGCCAGCAGCCCACAGGGGGCAAGCTATGGCTACACCTTC. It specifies CASSPQGASYGYTF.

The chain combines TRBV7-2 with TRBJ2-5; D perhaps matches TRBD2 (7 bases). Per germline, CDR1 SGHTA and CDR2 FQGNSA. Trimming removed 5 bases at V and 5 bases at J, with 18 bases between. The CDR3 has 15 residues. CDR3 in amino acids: CASSRTRGGGETQYF. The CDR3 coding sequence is TGTGCCAGCAGCCGTACCCGGGGAGGGGGGGAGACCCAGTACTTC. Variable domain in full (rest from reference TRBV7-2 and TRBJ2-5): GAGVSQSPSNKVTEKGKDVELRCDPISGHTALYWYRQSLGQGLEFLIYFQGNSAPDKSGLPSDRFSAERTGGSVSTLTIQRTQQEDSAVYLCASSRTRGGGETQYFGPGTRLLVL.

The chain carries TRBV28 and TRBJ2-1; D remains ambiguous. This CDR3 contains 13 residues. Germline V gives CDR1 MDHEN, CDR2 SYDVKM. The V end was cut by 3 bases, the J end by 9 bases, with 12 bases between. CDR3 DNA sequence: TGTGCCAGCAGTTTTCCCCCCCTGGGTGAGCAGTTCTTC. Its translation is CASSFPPLGEQFF. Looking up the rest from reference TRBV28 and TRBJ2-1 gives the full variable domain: DVKVTQSSRYLVKRTGEKVFLECVQDMDHENMFWYRQDPGLGLRLIYFSYDVKMKEKGDIPEGYSVSREKKERFSLILESASTNQTSMYLCASSFPPLGEQFFGPGTRLTVL.

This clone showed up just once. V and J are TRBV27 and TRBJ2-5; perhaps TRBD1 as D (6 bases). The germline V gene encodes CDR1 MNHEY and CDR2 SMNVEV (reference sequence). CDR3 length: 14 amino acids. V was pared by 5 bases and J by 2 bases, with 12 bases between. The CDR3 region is CASSQSDRQETQYF. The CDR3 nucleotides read TGTGCCAGCAGTCAGTCGGACAGACAAGAGACCCAGTACTTC.

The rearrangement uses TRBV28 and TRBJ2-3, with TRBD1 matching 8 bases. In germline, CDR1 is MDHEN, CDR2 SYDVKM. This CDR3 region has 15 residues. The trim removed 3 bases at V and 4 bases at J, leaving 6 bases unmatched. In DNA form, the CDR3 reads TGTGCCAGCAGTTTTCAGGGGGCGCGTGCAGATACGCAGTATTTT. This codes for CASSFQGARADTQYF. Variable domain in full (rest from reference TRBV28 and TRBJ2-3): DVKVTQSSRYLVKRTGEKVFLECVQDMDHENMFWYRQDPGLGLRLIYFSYDVKMKEKGDIPEGYSVSREKKERFSLILESASTNQTSMYLCASSFQGARADTQYFGPGTRLTVL.

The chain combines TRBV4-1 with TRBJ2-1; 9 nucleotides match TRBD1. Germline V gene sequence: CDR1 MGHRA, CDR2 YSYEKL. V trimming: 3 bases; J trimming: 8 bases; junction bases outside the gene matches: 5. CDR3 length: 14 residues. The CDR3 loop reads CASSQWDRDDEQFF. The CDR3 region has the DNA TGCGCCAGCAGCCAGTGGGACAGGGACGATGAGCAGTTCTTC.

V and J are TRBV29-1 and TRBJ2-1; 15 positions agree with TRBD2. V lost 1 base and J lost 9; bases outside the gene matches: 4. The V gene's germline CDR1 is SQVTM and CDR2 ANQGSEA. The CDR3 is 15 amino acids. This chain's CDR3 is CSVEGTSGREGEQFF. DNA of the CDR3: TGCAGCGTTGAAGGGACTAGCGGGAGGGAAGGTGAGCAGTTCTTC.

The DNA for the CDR3 is TGTGCCAGCAGCTTTAGCGGGGCCCAAGAGACCCAGTACTTC. Its translation is CASSFSGAQETQYF. The rearrangement links TRBV5-4 to TRBJ2-5; 8 bases fit TRBD2. There are 14 residues in the CDR3. Germline V gene lookup returns CDR1 SGHNT and CDR2 YYREEE (reference sequence). Trimming cost V 2 bases and J 1 base; bases outside gene matches: 1.

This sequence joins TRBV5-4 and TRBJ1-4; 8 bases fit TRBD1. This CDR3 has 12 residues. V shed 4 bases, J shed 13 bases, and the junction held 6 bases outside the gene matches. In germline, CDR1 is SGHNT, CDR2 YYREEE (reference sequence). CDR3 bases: TGTGCCAGCAGCGCGGACAGGGAGAGACTGTTTTTT. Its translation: CASSADRERLFF.